Following are 30 T cell receptor beta chains from one sample sequenced in a study of control samples from healthy donors and cancer patients. Profiling relied on immunoSEQ multiplex PCR, and the TCRdb table lists in-frame clones only, not all of them. The sample carries 100,000 to 150,000 clones, over 75% recorded once. Sequenced material: blood. All receptors come from a man younger than 35 in good health.

In DNA form, the CDR3 reads TGTGCCAGTAGTAAGGGCCCCGGGGACACTGAAGCTTTCTTT. It codes for CASSKGPGDTEAFF. This sequence joins TRBV19 and TRBJ1-1; D unresolved. CDR1 and CDR2 (germline): LNHDA, SQIVND (reference sequence). This CDR3 comprises 14 residues. V gave up 4 bases and J gave up 3 bases, with 12 bases separating them.

The rearrangement joins TRBV5-1 to TRBJ2-1, with 10 bases fitting TRBD1. Germline CDR1 SGHRS, CDR2 YFSETQ. CDR3 length: 18 residues. After removal of 3 bases from V and 3 bases from J, the junction contained 12 bases not matched to a gene. This CDR3 reads CASSSQTGGEFNYNEQFF. CDR3 nucleotides: TGCGCCAGCAGCTCCCAGACAGGGGGCGAGTTTAACTACAATGAGCAGTTCTTC.

The V gene is TRBV4-3, the J gene TRBJ2-5; 7 positions agree with TRBD1. Germline V gives CDR1 LGHNA, CDR2 YSLEER. Losses at the gene ends were 1 base for V and 2 bases for J; bases not matched to a gene: 4. CDR3 length: 15 amino acids. The CDR3 loop is CASSQVGTAQETQYF. The CDR3 DNA reads as TGCGCCAGCAGCCAAGTTGGGACAGCACAAGAGACCCAGTACTTC.

J is TRBJ2-2 and V is TRBV2, with a possible D match to TRBD1 (5 bases). From germline, CDR1 is SNHLY and CDR2 FYNNEI. The V and J ends lost 1 base and 6 bases respectively, with 12 bases between them. The CDR3 is 15 amino acids. The CDR3 sequence: CASSEDWGDAGELFF. The CDR3 DNA is TGTGCCAGCAGTGAAGATTGGGGCGACGCCGGGGAGCTGTTTTTT.

The chain couples TRBV5-1 to TRBJ2-3, with D perhaps matching TRBD2 (6 bases). The CDR3 totals 15 residues. Trimming left V 6 bases short and J 6 bases short, with 20 bases between. The V gene's germline CDR1 is SGHRS and CDR2 YFSETQ. The chain's CDR3 is CASMAKTRGSDTQYF. CDR3 bases: TGCGCCAGCATGGCTAAGACTAGGGGCAGTGATACGCAGTATTTT.

This rearrangement joins TRBV28 to TRBJ1-1, with 7 bases that match TRBD1. Germline V gene sequence: CDR1 MDHEN, CDR2 SYDVKM. This CDR3 region has 18 residues. V lost 4 bases and J lost 1; bases outside the gene matches: 15. Here the CDR3 reads CASSYPRTGELGNTEAFF. CDR3 bases: TGTGCCAGCAGTTACCCCCGAACAGGGGAGCTGGGGAACACTGAAGCTTTCTTT.

The chain couples TRBV27 to TRBJ2-7; D may be TRBD2 (5 bases). This CDR3 is 14 amino acids long. Germline V gives CDR1 MNHEY, CDR2 SMNVEV (reference sequence). V lost 5 bases and J 4 bases, leaving 15 bases between the germline ends. The CDR3 reads CASSVIANGYEQYV. The CDR3 DNA reads TGTGCCAGCAGTGTCATAGCGAACGGGTACGAGCAGTACGTC.

The genes are TRBV7-3 and TRBJ2-1; 8 bases match TRBD2. CDR3 length equals 17 residues. V shed 0 bases and J 7 bases; nucleotides not matched to a gene: 11. Per the germline V gene, CDR1 is SGHTA and CDR2 is FQGTGA. CDR3 sequence reads: CASSLTPRGGAGNEQFF. In DNA, the CDR3 is TGTGCCAGCAGCTTAACCCCCCGGGGGGGCGCGGGGAATGAGCAGTTCTTC.

CDR3 bases: TGTGCCAGCAGCTCCAACCGAATCGGAGGGTCGAATTCACCCCTCCACTTT. This gives the protein CASSSNRIGGSNSPLHF. J is TRBJ1-6 and V is TRBV5-6; no definite D call. Trimming took 3 bases from V and 7 from J, leaving 20 bases between them. This CDR3 spans 17 amino acids. Germline V gene lookup returns CDR1 SGHDT and CDR2 YYEEEE.

The CDR3 nucleotides read TGTGCCAGCAGTTTTCCGGGACAGCCGCCCCCCCAGCATTTT. Translating gives CASSFPGQPPPQHF. V gene TRBV28 combines with J gene TRBJ1-5, with 7 nucleotides matching TRBD1. CDR1 is MDHEN, CDR2 SYDVKM, per germline. J was trimmed by 10 bases and V by 3 bases; bases with no gene match: 9. This CDR3 spans 14 amino acids.

The rearrangement links TRBV19 to TRBJ1-5; D not resolved. CDR1 is LNHDA and CDR2 is SQIVND in the germline V gene (reference sequence). This CDR3 spans 15 amino acids. The germline V and J ends were trimmed by 6 bases and 1 base, with 13 bases remaining between them. The CDR3 DNA reads TGTGCCAGTAGCATTCCGACCCGGAGCAATCAGCCCCAGCATTTT. The encoded protein is CASSIPTRSNQPQHF.

The chain links TRBV2 to TRBJ2-1; no reliable D call. Trimming stripped 8 bases from V and 5 bases from J, with 13 bases between. The CDR3 spans 13 residues. Germline V gene data show CDR1 as SNHLY and CDR2 as FYNNEI. CDR3 amino acids: CASPATVDNEQFF. The DNA for the CDR3 is TGTGCCAGCCCGGCGACCGTGGACAATGAGCAGTTCTTC.

This sequence joins TRBV2 and TRBJ1-1, with D possibly matching TRBD1 (6 bases). Germline loops: CDR1 SNHLY, CDR2 FYNNEI. Trimming took off 4 bases at V and 1 base at J, with 7 bases between the two ends. The CDR3 totals 13 residues. The CDR3, as DNA: TGTGCCAGCAGTGTAGGGGGGAACACTGAAGCTTTCTTT. This encodes CASSVGGNTEAFF.

This clone was observed once. The J gene is TRBJ2-1, the V gene TRBV14; D is perhaps TRBD2 (6 bases). The germline gives CDR1 SGHDN, CDR2 FVKESK. Between the trimmed V and J ends, which lost 3 bases and 0 bases, there was a span of 9 bases. This CDR3 is 15 amino acids long. CDR3 protein: CASSQVAVSYNEQFF. The DNA for the CDR3 is TGTGCCAGCAGCCAGGTAGCGGTCTCCTACAATGAGCAGTTCTTC. The full variable domain, its missing parts supplied by reference TRBV14 and TRBJ2-1, is EAGVTQFPSHSVIEKGQTVTLRCDPISGHDNLYWYRRVMGKEIKFLLHFVKESKQDESGMPNNRFLAERTGGTYSTLKVQPAELEDSGVYFCASSQVAVSYNEQFFGPGTRLTVL.

CDR3 in DNA: TGTGCCAGCAGCCAAAACATAGACACTGAAGCTTTCTTT. This gives the protein CASSQNIDTEAFF. V gene TRBV3-1 (or the pseudogene TRBV3-2) combines with J gene TRBJ1-1; D gene unclear. V gave up 2 bases and J gave up 3 bases, with 7 bases separating them. CDR3 size: 13 residues. In germline, CDR1 is LGHDT, CDR2 YNNKEL (reference sequence).

This clone has a single count. The chain combines TRBV18 with TRBJ1-4, with D tentatively TRBD1 (6 bases). The CDR3 length is 14 residues. From germline, CDR1 is KGHSH and CDR2 LQKENI. V lost 6 bases and J lost 5, with 13 bases in between. The CDR3 DNA sequence: TGTGCCAGCTCCCCCAGGGGAGGAAATGAAAAACTGTTTTTT. It translates to CASSPRGGNEKLFF.

This chain joins TRBV4-1 and TRBJ2-5; D remains unclear. The CDR3 has 14 amino acids. Germline lookup yields CDR1 MGHRA and CDR2 YSYEKL. V lost 6 bases and J lost 2, with 13 bases in between. CDR3 DNA sequence: TGCGCCAGCAGAGGAGTGTCAGGACAAGAGACCCAGTACTTC. It encodes CASRGVSGQETQYF.

This clone was detected only once. V is TRBV7-3 and J is TRBJ2-5; 7 nucleotides agree with TRBD2. CDR1 and CDR2 from the germline V gene are SGHTA and FQGTGA. The CDR3 sequence is 14 residues long. Trimming took 5 bases from V and 1 from J; bases not matched to a gene: 4. CDR3 bases: TGTGCCAGCAGCCGCGGGAGTTCCCAAGAGACCCAGTACTTC. The encoded protein is CASSRGSSQETQYF.

This chain connects TRBV6-7 to TRBJ1-6; 9 nucleotides align to TRBD1. TRBV6-7 is annotated as an ORF whose role is uncertain. Germline trimming cut 2 bases from V and 0 bases from J; bases unmatched to any gene: 14. The CDR3 covers 21 residues. CDR3 residues: CASSYLTRTGVLSSYNSPLHF. In DNA, the CDR3 is TGTGCCAGCAGTTACCTCACCAGGACAGGGGTCCTGAGCTCCTATAATTCACCCCTCCACTTT.

The rearrangement links TRBV30 to TRBJ1-1; D unresolved. V gave up 4 bases and J gave up 1 base, with 10 bases separating them. CDR3 length equals 13 residues. Germline CDR1 and CDR2: GTSNPN and SVGIG (reference sequence). This CDR3 reads CAWTGTKNTEAFF. The CDR3 nucleotides are TGTGCCTGGACAGGAACTAAGAACACTGAAGCTTTCTTT.

This clone showed up just once. V is TRBV7-2 and J is TRBJ1-2, with TRBD1 as a possible D gene (5 bases). CDR3 length: 14 amino acids. CDR1 and CDR2 from the germline V gene are SGHTA and FQGNSA. V was cut by 0 bases and J by 3 bases, with 8 bases left in between. CDR3 sequence: CASSLAGGYYGYTF. The CDR3 nucleotides read TGTGCCAGCAGCTTAGCGGGGGGGTACTATGGCTACACCTTC.

This clone was observed once. The rearrangement uses TRBV2 and TRBJ1-2, with unresolved D. CDR3 size: 18 residues. The germline CDR1 and CDR2 sequences are SNHLY and FYNNEI. V was trimmed by 3 bases and J by 2 bases, leaving 22 bases between them. For the CDR3, the DNA is TGTGCCAGCAGTGATAAGGGAAGTGGAGTCGACCAAAACTATGGCTACACCTTC. As protein: CASSDKGSGVDQNYGYTF.

V usage is TRBV19 and J usage is TRBJ2-5; 14 bases match TRBD2. V trimming: 5 bases; J trimming: 6 bases; junction bases outside the gene matches: 11. Looked up from germline, CDR1 is LNHDA and CDR2 is SQIVND (reference sequence). The CDR3 is made up of 17 amino acids. The CDR3 reads CASSLATSGRVVQTQYF. Here the CDR3 DNA reads TGTGCCAGTAGTCTCGCGACTAGCGGGAGGGTCGTTCAGACCCAGTACTTC.

The chain has TRBV21-1 and TRBJ2-1; the table gives TRBD2 as D, unverified against the DNA. TRBV21-1 is a listed pseudogene. This CDR3 contains 16 residues. This chain's CDR3 is CASSKVGGHSYNEQFF. CDR3 DNA: TGTGCCAGCAGCAAAGTCGGCGGGCACTCCTACAATGAGCAGTTCTTC.

The V and J genes are TRBV6-5 and TRBJ1-4; D gene unclear. V lost 8 bases and J 1 base, leaving 8 bases between the germline ends. The CDR3 runs 13 residues. Germline V lookup: CDR1 MNHEY, CDR2 SVGAGI. CDR3 sequence (DNA): TGTGCCAGCCGTCCAGGAACTAATGAAAAACTGTTTTTT. Amino acid sequence: CASRPGTNEKLFF.

This rearrangement joins TRBV7-9 to TRBJ2-1; 7 nucleotides match TRBD2. The CDR3 length is 12 residues. The J segment lost 9 bases and the V segment lost 5 bases, leaving 4 bases of the junction unmatched. Germline values: CDR1 SEHNR, CDR2 FQNEAQ (reference sequence). CDR3 loop: CASSRGLVEQFF. The DNA of the CDR3 is TGTGCCAGCAGCCGAGGACTAGTTGAGCAGTTCTTC.

The chain recombines TRBV6-1 with TRBJ2-1, with 10 bases aligning to TRBD2. The germline gives CDR1 MNHNS, CDR2 SASEGT. CDR3 length: 16 amino acids. The J segment lost 7 bases and the V segment lost 3 bases, leaving 9 bases of the junction unmatched. The CDR3 DNA follows: TGTGCCAGCAGTGATGGGCTAGCGGGAGTGAAAAATGAGCAGTTCTTC. Translation gives CASSDGLAGVKNEQFF.

J is TRBJ2-3 and V is TRBV7-9; no reliable D call. The CDR3 runs to 15 residues. Per the germline V gene, CDR1 is SEHNR and CDR2 is FQNEAQ (reference sequence). Trimming stripped 3 bases from V and 0 bases from J, with 10 bases between. The CDR3 loop is CASSFDSTSTDTQYF. The CDR3 coding sequence is TGTGCCAGCAGCTTCGATTCGACTAGCACAGATACGCAGTATTTT.

In the case of this clone: At the DNA level, this CDR3 is encoded by other sequences in the same sample as well. This chain links TRBV3-1 (or the pseudogene TRBV3-2) with TRBJ1-2; D is unclear. V was pared by 1 base and J by 5 bases, with 5 bases between. CDR1 is LGHDT and CDR2 is YNNKEL in the germline V gene (reference sequence). The CDR3 is made up of 12 amino acids. DNA for the CDR3: TGTGCCAGCAGCCAAGCAGTGTATGGCTACACCTTC. Its protein product is CASSQAVYGYTF.

The genes are TRBV24-1 and TRBJ1-2, with D hard to call. The CDR3 sequence is 13 residues long. The germline V and J ends were trimmed by 0 bases and 8 bases, with 9 bases remaining between them. Germline CDR1 is KGHDR and CDR2 is SFDVKD. This chain's CDR3 is CATSDLTGNGYTF. The CDR3 DNA sequence: TGTGCCACCAGTGATTTGACTGGGAACGGCTACACCTTC.